The rows below give T cell receptor beta chains drawn from one sample of a study of early stage breast cancer tumors. Measured with immunoSEQ multiplex PCR; TCRdb has only the in-frame clones, and not every one. The repertoire holds tens of thousands of clones, 84% seen once, with approximately 9% in the top ten. Source material: blood. Source of these receptors: a person aged 50-59 years with breast cancer. CDR3s include the opening cysteine and the closing phenylalanine or tryptophan. The order of the fields is V gene, clone size, J gene, D gene, CDR3 protein, CDR3 DNA. A D gene is named only where the DNA matches it firmly. The size entry is marked missing in some rows and otherwise reads once, few, many or a size class.

TRBV9	few	TRBJ2-1	TRBD2	CASSVGLAGEGEQFF	TGTGCCAGCAGCGTTGGACTAGCGGGAGAGGGTGAGCAGTTCTTC
TRBV11-2	.	TRBJ1-1	.	CASSFWDRVDTEAFF	TGTGCCAGCAGCTTCTGGGACCGGGTGGACACTGAAGCTTTCTTT
TRBV6-1	.	TRBJ2-3	TRBD1	CASSEWGQGTDTQYF	TGTGCCAGCAGTGAATGGGGACAGGGCACAGATACGCAGTATTTT
TRBV5-6	.	TRBJ1-1	.	CASSFGEVNTEAFF	TGTGCCAGCAGCTTCGGGGAGGTGAACACTGAAGCTTTCTTT
TRBV2	few	TRBJ1-6	.	CASKSSGHSYNSPLHF	TGTGCCAGCAAATCGTCCGGGCACTCCTATAATTCACCCCTCCACTTT
TRBV6-1	.	TRBJ1-4	.	CASAGLNFNEKLFF	TGTGCCAGCGCGGGCCTGAACTTTAATGAAAAACTGTTTTTT
TRBV7-9	.	TRBJ2-5	.	CASSLQVSVTETQYF	TGTGCCAGCAGCTTACAAGTATCGGTCACAGAGACCCAGTACTTC
TRBV11-2	once	TRBJ1-4	.	CASMHRSGEKLFF	TGTGCCAGCATGCATAGAAGCGGTGAAAAACTGTTTTTT
TRBV9	.	TRBJ2-5	.	CASSVLAGGGETQYF	TGTGCCAGCAGCGTGTTGGCGGGTGGAGGGGAGACCCAGTACTTC
TRBV7-9	.	TRBJ1-1	TRBD1	CASSLRQGGTEAFF	TGTGCCAGCAGCTTAAGACAGGGCGGTACTGAAGCTTTCTTT
TRBV4-2	.	TRBJ2-7	TRBD2	CASSQQTGTSGTYEQYF	TGTGCCAGCAGCCAACAAACCGGGACTAGCGGAACCTACGAGCAGTACTTC
TRBV7-3	.	TRBJ2-1	.	CASSLGLSGFDEQFF	TGTGCCAGCAGCTTGGGGCTCAGCGGGTTCGATGAGCAGTTCTTC
TRBV18	.	TRBJ2-3	.	CASSRNTDTQYF	TGTGCCAGCTCCCGTAACACAGATACGCAGTATTTT
TRBV18	.	TRBJ2-3	TRBD1	CASSPWTGKSTDTQYF	TGTGCCAGCTCACCTTGGACAGGGAAAAGCACAGATACGCAGTATTTT
TRBV2	.	TRBJ1-3	.	CASSERSASGNTIYF	TGTGCCAGCAGTGAACGGTCAGCATCTGGAAACACCATATATTTT
TRBV25-1	.	TRBJ2-5	TRBD2	CASSKGLGNSGVETQYF	TGTGCCAGCAGTAAGGGACTAGGGAATAGTGGGGTTGAGACCCAGTACTTC
TRBV11-2	.	TRBJ2-7	TRBD2	CASSLSGGAYEQYF	TGTGCCAGCAGCTTAAGCGGGGGGGCCTACGAGCAGTACTTC
TRBV9	.	TRBJ1-4	.	CASSPSAYGTEPNEKLFF	TGTGCCAGCAGCCCCTCGGCTTACGGGACGGAACCTAATGAAAAACTGTTTTTT
TRBV6-5	few	TRBJ1-6	.	CASSYSPGVVSPLHF	TGTGCCAGCAGTTACTCACCAGGGGTGGTTTCACCCCTCCACTTT
TRBV5-1	.	TRBJ1-1	TRBD1	CASSGGTVNTEAFF	TGCGCCAGCAGCGGAGGGACAGTCAACACTGAAGCTTTCTTT
TRBV15	.	TRBJ1-1	.	CATSTDKGNSNTEAFF	TGTGCCACCAGCACGGACAAGGGAAACTCGAACACTGAAGCTTTCTTT
TRBV7-3	once	TRBJ2-7	TRBD2	CASSLVLAGVHEQYF	TGTGCCAGCAGCTTGGTACTAGCGGGAGTACACGAGCAGTACTTC
TRBV19	.	TRBJ2-2	.	CASNRRGPANTGELFF	TGTGCCAGTAATAGGCGGGGTCCCGCGAACACCGGGGAGCTGTTTTTT
TRBV14	.	TRBJ2-7	TRBD1	CASSQRRTGGEQYF	TGTGCCAGCAGCCAACGACGGACAGGGGGCGAGCAGTACTTT
TRBV4-1	.	TRBJ2-1	.	CASSQAPHNSYNEQFF	TGCGCCAGCAGCCAAGCTCCTCACAACTCCTACAATGAGCAGTTCTTC
TRBV6-4	.	TRBJ1-6	.	CASSGEEEQYNSPLHF	TGTGCCAGCAGTGGGGAGGAAGAACAGTATAATTCACCCCTCCACTTT
TRBV4-1	.	TRBJ2-5	TRBD1	CASSLDRGQETQYF	TGCGCCAGCAGCTTGGACAGGGGGCAAGAGACCCAGTACTTC
TRBV29-1	.	TRBJ1-3	TRBD1	CSVEVLGQENPMSSGNTIYF	TGCAGCGTTGAAGTTTTGGGACAGGAGAATCCGATGAGCTCTGGAAACACCATATATTTT
TRBV5-1	few	TRBJ1-2	TRBD1	CASSFTGGSGYTF	TGCGCCAGCAGCTTCACAGGGGGCAGTGGCTACACCTTC
TRBV28	.	TRBJ1-1	.	CASRVGGGTAFF	TGTGCCAGCAGGGTGGGAGGGGGGACAGCTTTCTTT
TRBV5-1	.	TRBJ2-7	TRBD2	CASSLVSGNVTKKQTYEQYF	TGCGCCAGCAGCTTGGTGAGCGGGAACGTAACAAAAAAACAAACCTACGAGCAGTACTTC
TRBV28	.	TRBJ1-4	.	CASSERATNEKLFF	TGTGCCAGCAGCGAAAGAGCAACTAATGAAAAACTGTTTTTT
TRBV5-6	.	TRBJ2-3	.	CASSLYSSGDTDTQYF	TGTGCCAGCAGCTTGTACTCGTCCGGCGACACAGATACGCAGTATTTT
TRBV28	.	TRBJ2-1	TRBD2	CASGQRGGSYNEQFF	TGTGCCAGCGGACAGCGGGGGGGATCCTACAATGAGCAGTTCTTC
TRBV7-3	once	TRBJ2-5	.	CASSPRRRGEETQYF	TGTGCCAGCAGCCCCCGGAGGAGAGGTGAGGAGACCCAGTACTTC
TRBV28	.	TRBJ2-5	.	CASSLWGQGSEETQYF	TGTGCCAGCAGTTTATGGGGGCAGGGGTCAGAAGAGACCCAGTACTTC
TRBV29-1	.	TRBJ1-1	.	CSVEGTSGANTEAFF	TGCAGCGTTGAAGGCACCAGTGGGGCGAACACTGAAGCTTTCTTT
TRBV2	.	TRBJ2-3	.	CASSGGGHTSTDTQYF	TGTGCCAGCAGTGGTGGGGGGCACACTAGCACAGATACGCAGTATTTT
TRBV5-4	once	TRBJ2-1	.	CASSPAGTYNEQFF	TGTGCCAGCAGCCCCGCCGGGACTTACAATGAGCAGTTCTTC
TRBV27	.	TRBJ1-1	.	CASVSPLNTEAFF	TGTGCCAGCGTGAGCCCATTGAACACTGAAGCTTTCTTT
TRBV11-1	.	TRBJ1-1	.	CASSLKRNTEAFF	TGTGCCAGCAGCCTGAAGAGGAACACTGAAGCTTTCTTT